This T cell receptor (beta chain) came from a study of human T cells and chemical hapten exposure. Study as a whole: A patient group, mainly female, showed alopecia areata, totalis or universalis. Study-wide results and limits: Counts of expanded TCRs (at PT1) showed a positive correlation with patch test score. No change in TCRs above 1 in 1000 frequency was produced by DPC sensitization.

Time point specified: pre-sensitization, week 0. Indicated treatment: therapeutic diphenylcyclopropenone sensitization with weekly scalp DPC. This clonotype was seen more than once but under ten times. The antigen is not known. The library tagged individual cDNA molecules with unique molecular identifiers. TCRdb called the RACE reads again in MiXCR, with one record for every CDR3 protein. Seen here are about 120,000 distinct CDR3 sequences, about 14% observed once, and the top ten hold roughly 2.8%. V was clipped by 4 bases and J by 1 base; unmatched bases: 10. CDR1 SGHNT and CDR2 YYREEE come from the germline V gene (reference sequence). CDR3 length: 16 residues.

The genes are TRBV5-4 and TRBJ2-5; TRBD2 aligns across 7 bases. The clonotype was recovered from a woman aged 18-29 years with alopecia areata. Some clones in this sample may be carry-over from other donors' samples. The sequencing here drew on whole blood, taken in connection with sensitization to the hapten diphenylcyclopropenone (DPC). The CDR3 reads CASSQPGRLSQETQYF. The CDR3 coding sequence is TGTGCCAGCAGCCAGCCCGGGAGGCTGAGCCAAGAGACCCAGTACTTC.